This T cell receptor beta chain was captured by sequencing in a study of identical twins. About this clonotype: What it binds is not known.

The CDR3 has 16 residues. Germline-derived CDR1 and CDR2 are SGHVS and FNYEAQ. The ends lost 6 bases at V and 4 bases at J; junction bases unmatched: 9. General observations from the study: Within twin pairs, the out-of-frame alpha sequences they shared showed excess low generation probability. In beta out-of-frame sequences, the excess sharing between twins was weaker.

Carrying unique molecular identifiers, the cDNA also gained a universal primer site through template switching. TCRdb used MiXCR to reprocess the 5' RACE reads, holding one entry per CDR3 protein. The table includes some 500,000 distinct CDR3 sequences, 20% to 25% detected once. Separately, the same data were catalogued under a study of T cells expressing NK-cell markers.

This TCR came from a woman aged 18-29 years in good health. What was sequenced was CD4+ T cells sorted from blood. The chain has TRBV7-6 and TRBJ2-1, with 10 bases that match TRBD2. The CDR3 here is CASSRSSGGGYNEQFF. The CDR3 DNA reads as TGTGCCAGCAGTCGATCAAGCGGGGGGGGGTACAATGAGCAGTTCTTC.